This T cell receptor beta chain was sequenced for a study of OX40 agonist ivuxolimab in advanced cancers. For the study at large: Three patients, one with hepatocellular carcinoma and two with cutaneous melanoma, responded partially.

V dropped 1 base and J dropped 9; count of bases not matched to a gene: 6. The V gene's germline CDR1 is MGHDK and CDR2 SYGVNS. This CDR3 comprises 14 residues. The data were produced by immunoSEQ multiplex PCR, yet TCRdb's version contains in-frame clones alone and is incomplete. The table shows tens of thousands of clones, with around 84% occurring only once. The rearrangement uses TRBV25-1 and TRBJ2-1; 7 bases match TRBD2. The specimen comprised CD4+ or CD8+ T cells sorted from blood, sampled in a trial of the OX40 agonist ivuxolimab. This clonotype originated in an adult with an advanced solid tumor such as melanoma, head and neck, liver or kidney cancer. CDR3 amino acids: CASSEWEGLSEQFF. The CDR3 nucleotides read TGTGCCAGCAGTGAATGGGAGGGCCTTAGTGAGCAGTTCTTC.